This T cell receptor (beta chain) was found in a study of blood T cell repertoires in COVID-19. At the level of the study: The cDNA or gDNA used as material had been derived from T cells, B-cell-depleted T cells, or PBMCs.

This clone came up once. The CDR3 covers 17 residues. Germline CDR1 is SGHAT and CDR2 is FQNNGV. The V gene lost 5 bases and the J gene lost 0 bases, with 18 bases spanning the gap. Only in-frame clones appear in the TCRdb table, and some are missing; sequencing was by immunoSEQ multiplex PCR. Of some 530,000 clones listed, less than 90% are singletons. This sequence originates from a woman aged 60-75 years who had recovered from COVID-19. The rearrangement uses TRBV11-2 and TRBJ2-3; tentatively, D is TRBD1 (6 bases). Sequenced material: PBMCs or T cells enriched from blood (not recorded which). CDR3 sequence: CASSPIGTRGSTDTQYF. As DNA, the CDR3 is TGTGCCAGCAGCCCCATCGGTACCAGGGGTAGCACAGATACGCAGTATTTT.